This T cell receptor beta chain was retrieved from a study of control samples from healthy donors and cancer patients. Produced via immunoSEQ multiplex PCR; TCRdb's table is partial and in-frame only. This table holds some 130,000 clones, roughly 89% found once. Germline V gene lookup returns CDR1 MNHEY and CDR2 SVGAGI. The ends were cut back, 0 bases at V and 7 bases at J, with 13 bases in the middle. The length of the CDR3 is 15 residues. The sequenced sample consisted of blood. This sequence joins TRBV6-5 and TRBJ1-5; D unclear. This receptor was identified in a young man in good health. The CDR3 nucleotides are TGTGCCAGCAGTTACTCTAAAGGAAGCGGGCAGCCCCAGCATTTT. Translating gives CASSYSKGSGQPQHF.